The rows below give T cell receptor beta chains drawn from one sample of a study of control samples from healthy donors and cancer patients. Libraries were prepared by immunoSEQ multiplex PCR; TCRdb keeps only in-frame clonotypes and omits some of them. The sample contains 80,000 or so clones, about 93% of which appear only once. The sequencing sample was made of blood. The receptors stem from a woman in her thirties or forties in good health. The CDR3 runs from the conserved cysteine through the conserved F or W. Fields, in order: J gene, D gene, clone size, V gene, CDR3 protein, CDR3 DNA. The D gene is left open where the match is weak. Only part of the rows carry a size: once, few, many, or a class if the clone is expanded.

J: TRBJ2-3; D: .; size: .; V: TRBV18; CDR3: CASSPPRTSTDTQYF; DNA: TGTGCCAGCTCACCACCGCGGACAAGCACAGATACGCAGTATTTT
J: TRBJ1-3; D: .; size: .; V: TRBV6-1; CDR3: CASSEFVSGNTIYF; DNA: TGTGCCAGCAGTGAGTTCGTCTCTGGAAACACCATATATTTT
J: TRBJ2-2; D: .; size: .; V: TRBV5-1; CDR3: CASSGLGLANTGELFF; DNA: TGCGCCAGCAGCGGCCTGGGGCTAGCGAACACCGGGGAGCTGTTTTTT
J: TRBJ1-1; D: TRBD1; size: .; V: TRBV2; CDR3: CASTKFTGGDTEAFF; DNA: TGTGCCAGCACCAAATTTACAGGGGGGGACACTGAAGCTTTCTTT
J: TRBJ1-4; D: TRBD1; size: .; V: TRBV5-1; CDR3: CASSLGQSGQEKLFF; DNA: TGCGCCAGCAGCTTAGGACAGTCGGGACAGGAAAAACTGTTTTTT
J: TRBJ1-2; D: .; size: .; V: TRBV5-1; CDR3: CASSWGPTGIANYGYTF; DNA: TGCGCCAGCAGCTGGGGGCCCACAGGGATAGCTAACTATGGCTACACCTTC
J: TRBJ1-6; D: .; size: .; V: TRBV4-3; CDR3: CASSQSRDLYNSPLHF; DNA: TGCGCCAGCAGCCAGTCCCGGGACCTCTATAATTCACCCCTCCACTTT
J: TRBJ1-2; D: .; size: .; V: TRBV10-3; CDR3: CAISVSGFEKGYTF; DNA: TGTGCCATCAGTGTTTCTGGGTTCGAAAAGGGCTACACCTTC
J: TRBJ2-5; D: TRBD1; size: .; V: TRBV19; CDR3: CASSMWGTESQETQYF; DNA: TGTGCCAGTAGTATGTGGGGGACAGAATCTCAAGAGACCCAGTACTTC
J: TRBJ2-7; D: .; size: .; V: TRBV7-8; CDR3: CASNKPSYEQYF; DNA: TGTGCCAGCAATAAACCCTCCTACGAGCAGTACTTC
J: TRBJ2-2; D: .; size: .; V: TRBV5-1; CDR3: CASSLLGSGELFF; DNA: TGCGCCAGCAGCTTGTTGGGGTCCGGGGAGCTGTTTTTT
J: TRBJ2-7; D: .; size: .; V: TRBV5-1; CDR3: CASSWKITSEQYF; DNA: TGCGCCAGCAGCTGGAAAATCACAAGCGAGCAGTACTTC
J: TRBJ2-1; D: TRBD2; size: .; V: TRBV11-2; CDR3: CASSRTSGMINEQFF; DNA: TGTGCCAGCAGCCGGACTAGCGGGATGATCAATGAGCAGTTCTTC
J: TRBJ2-2; D: TRBD2; size: .; V: TRBV5-1; CDR3: CASSLLAGQNTGELFF; DNA: TGCGCCAGCAGCCTCCTAGCGGGGCAGAACACCGGGGAGCTGTTTTTT
J: TRBJ1-2; D: .; size: .; V: TRBV5-1; CDR3: CASSGQGDGYTF; DNA: TGCGCCAGCAGCGGGCAGGGAGATGGCTACACCTTC
J: TRBJ1-4; D: .; size: .; V: TRBV5-1; CDR3: CASSQQGPGEKLFF; DNA: TGCGCCAGCAGCCAACAGGGTCCTGGGGAAAAACTGTTTTTT
J: TRBJ2-3; D: TRBD2; size: .; V: TRBV27; CDR3: CASSPLSGGARDTQYF; DNA: TGTGCCAGCAGTCCACTTAGCGGGGGGGCCAGAGATACGCAGTATTTT
J: TRBJ1-5; D: .; size: .; V: TRBV15; CDR3: CATSRSVAYSNQPQHF; DNA: TGTGCCACCAGCAGATCCGTAGCTTATAGCAATCAGCCCCAGCATTTT
J: TRBJ1-5; D: .; size: .; V: TRBV6-5; CDR3: CASGQADQPQHF; DNA: TGTGCCAGCGGCCAGGCGGATCAGCCCCAGCATTTT
J: TRBJ2-7; D: .; size: .; V: TRBV10-1; CDR3: CASNENRDSFYEQYF; DNA: TGCGCCAGCAATGAAAACCGGGACTCTTTCTACGAGCAGTACTTC
J: TRBJ1-1; D: .; size: once; V: TRBV4-1; CDR3: CASSQDSGGLTEAFF; DNA: TGCGCCAGCAGCCAAGATTCCGGGGGCTTAACTGAAGCTTTCTTT
J: TRBJ2-5; D: TRBD2; size: .; V: TRBV4-2; CDR3: CASSQEGLAGSEETQYF; DNA: TGTGCCAGCAGCCAAGAGGGGCTAGCGGGATCCGAAGAGACCCAGTACTTC
J: TRBJ2-1; D: .; size: .; V: TRBV19; CDR3: CASSVYSDNEQFF; DNA: TGTGCCAGTAGTGTATACAGTGACAATGAGCAGTTCTTC
J: TRBJ2-2; D: .; size: .; V: TRBV24-1; CDR3: CATSDLSGTGELFF; DNA: TGTGCCACCAGTGATTTATCGGGCACCGGGGAGCTGTTTTTT
J: TRBJ1-2; D: .; size: once; V: TRBV5-4; CDR3: CASSLGGINGYTF; DNA: TGTGCCAGCAGCTTGGGAGGGATAAATGGCTACACCTTC
J: TRBJ2-5; D: .; size: once; V: TRBV7-7; CDR3: CASSPGDGETQYF; DNA: TGTGCTAGCAGCCCAGGAGATGGAGAGACCCAGTACTTC
J: TRBJ2-7; D: TRBD1; size: once; V: TRBV4-3; CDR3: CASSQGLWTGQQYF; DNA: TGCGCCAGCAGCCAAGGACTTTGGACAGGGCAGCAGTACTTC
J: TRBJ1-6; D: .; size: .; V: TRBV30; CDR3: CAWSVRSPLHF; DNA: TGTGCCTGGAGTGTACGTTCACCCCTCCACTTT
J: TRBJ2-7; D: TRBD2; size: .; V: TRBV3-1/TRBV3-2; CDR3: CASSPQGDSSGSGYEQYF; DNA: TGTGCCAGCAGCCCTCAAGGGGATTCTAGCGGGAGTGGCTACGAGCAGTACTTC
J: TRBJ2-7; D: .; size: .; V: TRBV2; CDR3: CASSDRVGMHEQYF; DNA: TGTGCCAGCAGTGATCGGGTAGGGATGCACGAGCAGTACTTC
J: TRBJ2-3; D: TRBD2; size: .; V: TRBV6-4; CDR3: CASSPSSGGSTDTQYF; DNA: TGTGCCAGCAGTCCATCCAGCGGGGGTAGCACAGATACGCAGTATTTT
J: TRBJ1-4; D: TRBD1; size: .; V: TRBV5-6; CDR3: CASSPQTGGTEKLFF; DNA: TGTGCCAGCAGCCCCCAGACAGGGGGTACCGAAAAACTGTTTTTT
J: TRBJ2-1; D: TRBD2; size: .; V: TRBV11-2; CDR3: CASSLDLAGSYNEQFF; DNA: TGTGCCAGCAGCTTAGACCTAGCGGGGTCCTACAATGAGCAGTTCTTC
J: TRBJ2-3; D: .; size: .; V: TRBV3-1/TRBV3-2; CDR3: CASSQGASYTQYF; DNA: TGTGCCAGCAGCCAAGGGGCTTCGTATACGCAGTATTTT
J: TRBJ1-3; D: .; size: .; V: TRBV11-2; CDR3: CASTRYGNTIYF; DNA: TGTGCCAGCACCAGATACGGAAACACCATATATTTT
J: TRBJ2-7; D: TRBD1; size: .; V: TRBV7-9; CDR3: CASSRGQPSSYEQYF; DNA: TGTGCCAGCAGCCGGGGACAGCCAAGCTCCTACGAGCAGTACTTC
J: TRBJ1-2; D: .; size: .; V: TRBV30; CDR3: CAWTRGPLPVYGYTF; DNA: TGTGCCTGGACCCGCGGACCCTTACCTGTCTATGGCTACACCTTC
J: TRBJ2-3; D: TRBD2; size: .; V: TRBV3-1/TRBV3-2; CDR3: CASSQLLGGTDTQYF; DNA: TGTGCCAGCAGCCAACTCTTGGGAGGGACAGATACGCAGTATTTT
J: TRBJ1-1; D: .; size: few; V: TRBV7-9; CDR3: CASMGGTEAFF; DNA: TGTGCCAGCATGGGGGGCACTGAAGCTTTCTTT
J: TRBJ2-2; D: TRBD2; size: .; V: TRBV5-6; CDR3: CASSFTSGRLPNTGELFF; DNA: TGTGCCAGCAGCTTTACTAGCGGGAGGCTCCCGAACACCGGGGAGCTGTTTTTT
J: TRBJ1-4; D: .; size: .; V: TRBV2; CDR3: CASSGYYEKLFF; DNA: TGTGCCAGCAGTGGATACTATGAAAAACTGTTTTTT
J: TRBJ1-4; D: .; size: .; V: TRBV15; CDR3: CATSRDNRVVGGTEKLFF; DNA: TGTGCCACCAGCAGAGACAATAGGGTTGTGGGAGGAACAGAAAAACTGTTTTTT
J: TRBJ1-4; D: .; size: once; V: TRBV3-1/TRBV3-2; CDR3: CASSQAEGHFNEKLFF; DNA: TGTGCCAGCAGCCAAGCTGAAGGACACTTTAATGAAAAACTGTTTTTT
J: TRBJ1-2; D: TRBD1; size: .; V: TRBV18; CDR3: CASSLPGQGWYGYTF; DNA: TGTGCCAGCTCACTCCCGGGACAGGGGTGGTATGGCTACACCTTC
J: TRBJ2-7; D: .; size: .; V: TRBV6-2/TRBV6-3; CDR3: CASSKGEQFDEQYF; DNA: TGTGCCAGCAGTAAGGGTGAGCAGTTCGACGAGCAGTACTTC
J: TRBJ2-3; D: TRBD1; size: .; V: TRBV19; CDR3: CASSRGQGTDTQYF; DNA: TGTGCCAGTAGTAGGGGACAGGGCACAGATACGCAGTATTTT
J: TRBJ2-7; D: TRBD1; size: .; V: TRBV4-1; CDR3: CASSPMAGTEGEQYF; DNA: TGCGCCAGCAGCCCCATGGCCGGGACAGAAGGCGAGCAGTACTTC
J: TRBJ1-2; D: .; size: .; V: TRBV27; CDR3: CASKRVGQLYGYTF; DNA: TGTGCCAGCAAAAGGGTGGGGCAGCTCTATGGCTACACCTTC
J: TRBJ2-2; D: .; size: .; V: TRBV6-5; CDR3: CASSQWAPGELFF; DNA: TGTGCCAGCAGCCAATGGGCACCGGGGGAGCTGTTTTTT
J: TRBJ1-2; D: TRBD1; size: .; V: TRBV3-1/TRBV3-2; CDR3: CASSPGDRTSNYGYTF; DNA: TGTGCCAGCAGCCCGGGGGACAGGACCTCTAACTATGGCTACACCTTC
J: TRBJ2-1; D: TRBD1; size: .; V: TRBV28; CDR3: CASLGQGRGNEQFF; DNA: TGTGCCAGCCTGGGACAGGGCAGAGGTAATGAGCAGTTCTTC
J: TRBJ1-1; D: TRBD1; size: .; V: TRBV7-2; CDR3: CASSLEGQGRAFF; DNA: TGTGCCAGCAGCTTAGAAGGACAGGGGAGAGCTTTCTTT
J: TRBJ1-2; D: .; size: .; V: TRBV28; CDR3: CASSSLTGYGYTF; DNA: TGTGCCAGCAGTTCGCTGACTGGCTATGGCTACACCTTC
J: TRBJ1-3; D: .; size: .; V: TRBV1; CDR3: CTSSPQGRSYSGNTIYF; DNA: TGCACCAGCAGCCCTCAAGGAAGAAGCTACTCTGGAAACACCATATATTTT
J: TRBJ1-1; D: .; size: .; V: TRBV7-9; CDR3: CASSFGMPSESFF; DNA: TGTGCCAGCAGCTTTGGTATGCCCAGCGAATCTTTCTTT
J: TRBJ2-7; D: .; size: .; V: TRBV15; CDR3: CATSRDRGNEQYF; DNA: TGTGCCACCAGCAGAGACAGGGGCAACGAGCAGTACTTC
J: TRBJ1-2; D: .; size: .; V: TRBV28; CDR3: CASSTPQGTKGYTF; DNA: TGTGCCAGCAGCACCCCGCAGGGAACAAAGGGCTACACCTTC